The 27 T cell receptor beta chains listed next were all sequenced from one sample in a study of T cells after yellow fever vaccination. TCRdb fed the 5' RACE reads into MiXCR, producing one record per CDR3 protein. Altogether 300,000 to 350,000 distinct CDR3 sequences are present, roughly 4% being singletons, with the ten largest covering 24%. The sequences come from PBMCs, collected 5 days after the yellow fever booster vaccination. The receptors were sampled from a man younger than 35 who received the YFV17D yellow fever vaccine.

Many counts were recorded for this clonotype. The chain carries TRBV7-8 and TRBJ2-1; D is perhaps TRBD1 or TRBD2 (5 bases each). The CDR3 extends over 15 amino acids. Germline V gives CDR1 SGHVS, CDR2 FQNEAQ. Trimming pared 8 bases from V and 7 bases from J, leaving 21 bases between. CDR3 amino acids: CASGNDGTLGNEQFF. The CDR3 coding sequence is TGTGCCAGCGGCAACGACGGGACCCTCGGGAATGAGCAGTTCTTC.

In its sample, this clonotype was seen many times. The chain employs TRBV4-1 and TRBJ1-5; D is ambiguous. CDR1 is MGHRA and CDR2 is YSYEKL in the germline V gene. Trimming shortened V by 5 bases and J by 2 bases, and 16 bases separated the two germline ends. The CDR3 length is 16 residues. CDR3 region: CASSSTFGMGNQPQHF. The CDR3 region has the DNA TGCGCCAGCAGCTCGACTTTCGGGATGGGCAATCAGCCCCAGCATTTT.

V and J are TRBV27 and TRBJ1-4; D is possibly TRBD1 (6 bases). CDR1 and CDR2 (germline): MNHEY, SMNVEV (reference sequence). The CDR3 totals 18 residues. The V gene lost 6 bases and the J gene lost 5 bases, with 25 bases spanning the gap. The CDR3 sequence is CASRPQPYRVGSNEKLFF. As DNA, the CDR3 is TGTGCCAGCAGACCGCAACCTTACAGGGTCGGTTCGAATGAAAAACTGTTTTTT.

This clonotype was detected a few times. J is TRBJ1-5 and V is TRBV6-2 or TRBV6-3; no clear D gene. Germline-derived CDR1 and CDR2 are MNHEY and SVGEGT. The germline V and J ends were trimmed by 7 bases and 3 bases, with 10 bases remaining between them. This CDR3 is built from 13 residues. CDR3 in amino acids: CASTWTDNQPQHF. CDR3 nucleotides: TGTGCCAGCACCTGGACGGACAATCAGCCCCAGCATTTT.

This clonotype was seen a handful of times. V usage is TRBV18 and J usage is TRBJ2-5; TRBD1 is a possible D gene (7 bases). Germline CDR1 and CDR2: KGHSH and LQKENI. Trimming took off 3 bases at V and 5 bases at J, with 22 bases between the two ends. CDR3 length: 17 residues. The CDR3 DNA reads TGTGCCAGCTCACCTTTCGGAGGGGGCGATCATTCGGAGACCCAGTACTTC. Protein product: CASSPFGGGDHSETQYF.

This clonotype was observed at least ten times. This chain joins TRBV7-9 and TRBJ2-7; D is unresolved. Germline CDR1 and CDR2: SEHNR and FQNEAQ (reference sequence). V was trimmed by 1 base and J by 6 bases, leaving 10 bases between them. The CDR3 is 13 residues long. CDR3 sequence (DNA): TGTGCCAGCAGCTTAGAATCTGGTGTCGAGCAGTACGTC. It yields the protein CASSLESGVEQYV.

This clonotype was picked up many times. This chain joins TRBV7-2 and TRBJ1-2; no clear D. CDR1 and CDR2 (germline): SGHTA, FQGNSA. The V and J ends lost 4 bases and 8 bases respectively, with 11 bases between them. The CDR3 runs to 12 residues. CDR3 residues: CASSSYERGYTF. The CDR3 bases are TGTGCCAGCAGCTCGTACGAGCGAGGCTACACCTTC.

The V and J genes are TRBV7-2 and TRBJ2-4, with D possibly being TRBD2 (7 bases). This CDR3 comprises 14 residues. Trimming took 4 bases from V and 9 from J, leaving 16 bases between them. Looked up from germline, CDR1 is SGHTA and CDR2 is FQGNSA. Here the CDR3 reads CASSSVRGAAIQYF. For the CDR3, the DNA is TGTGCCAGCAGCTCCGTACGGGGGGCGGCCATTCAGTACTTC. Filled out from reference TRBV7-2 and TRBJ2-4, the complete variable domain reads GAGVSQSPSNKVTEKGKDVELRCDPISGHTALYWYRQSLGQGLEFLIYFQGNSAPDKSGLPSDRFSAERTGGSVSTLTIQRTQQEDSAVYLCASSSVRGAAIQYFGAGTRLSVL.

There are a few counts of this clonotype. CDR3 coding DNA: TGTGCCAGCAGCCCAAGGCTGTCGACAGGGGCCAACGTCCTGACTTTC. This codes for CASSPRLSTGANVLTF. The chain couples TRBV7-3 to TRBJ2-6, with D unresolved. Germline CDR1 SGHTA, CDR2 FQGTGA. Trimming took off 5 bases at V and 4 bases at J, with 15 bases between the two ends. There are 16 residues in the CDR3.

This clonotype occurred many times. CDR3 bases: TGTGCCAGCAGTTCCCCGAGCTCCTACGAGCAGTACGTC. Protein: CASSSPSSYEQYV. The chain joins TRBV25-1 to TRBJ2-7; D not resolved. Germline V gene data show CDR1 as MGHDK and CDR2 as SYGVNS. V shed 5 bases and J shed 0 bases, with 8 bases lying between them. The CDR3 is made up of 13 amino acids.

This clonotype occurred a few times. V and J are TRBV4-1 and TRBJ2-1; TRBD2 agrees at 8 bases. The CDR3 covers 14 residues. Germline-derived CDR1 and CDR2 are MGHRA and YSYEKL. After removal of 2 bases from V and 8 bases from J, the junction contained 5 bases not matched to a gene. The CDR3, as DNA: TGCGCCAGCAGCCAACCGGGGGGGCTGCATGAGCAGTTCTTC. It is translated as CASSQPGGLHEQFF.

The chain links TRBV5-1 to TRBJ2-7; the D is unclear. Germline assignment: CDR1 SGHRS and CDR2 YFSETQ. The CDR3 is 13 amino acids. Trimming cost V 5 bases and J 0 bases, with 9 bases left between them. Written as DNA, the CDR3 is TGCGCCAGCAGATTGTGGGACTCCTACGAGCAGTACTTC. This translates into CASRLWDSYEQYF.

V and J are TRBV9 and TRBJ2-5, with 12 positions matching TRBD2. Trimming took 3 bases from V and 2 from J; bases not matched to a gene: 8. The germline CDR1 and CDR2 sequences are SGDLS and YYNGEE. The CDR3 runs 17 residues. As DNA, the CDR3 is TGTGCCAGCAGCGCCGCTAGCGGGGGGGCGGGGCAAGAGACCCAGTACTTC. It translates to CASSAASGGAGQETQYF.

This clonotype was observed a handful of times. J is TRBJ2-7 and V is TRBV7-6; 7 nucleotides match TRBD1. The germline CDR1 and CDR2 sequences are SGHVS and FNYEAQ. There are 13 residues in the CDR3. Losses at the gene ends were 5 bases for V and 5 bases for J; bases not matched to a gene: 6. CDR3 protein: CASSPDRVHEQYF. The CDR3 region has the DNA TGTGCCAGCAGCCCCGACAGGGTCCACGAGCAGTACTTC.

This clonotype was seen at least ten times. The gene calls are TRBV18 and TRBJ2-3; 15 bases agree with TRBD2. The CDR3 sequence is 16 residues long. CDR1 is KGHSH and CDR2 is LQKENI in the germline V gene. V lost 3 bases and J lost 5; bases outside the gene matches: 3. The CDR3, as DNA: TGTGCCAGCTCACCCCCGGGACTAGCGGGGGGAGATACGCAGTATTTT. Protein product: CASSPPGLAGGDTQYF.

J is TRBJ1-5 and V is TRBV12-5; D gene ambiguous. Germline-derived CDR1 and CDR2 are LGHNT and FRNRAP. This CDR3 is 12 amino acids long. Trimming removed 3 bases at V and 7 bases at J, with 7 bases between. The CDR3 DNA sequence: TGTGCTAGTGGTTTAGGTCAGCAGCCCCAGCATTTT. This sequence encodes CASGLGQQPQHF.

The chain uses TRBV7-2 and TRBJ2-7, with 8 nucleotides matching TRBD1. J lost 2 bases, V lost 1 base, and 7 bases had no gene match. The CDR3 is 16 residues long. Looked up from germline, CDR1 is SGHTA and CDR2 is FQGNSA. The chain's CDR3 is CASSLEARGQTYEQYF. The CDR3 nucleotides read TGTGCCAGCAGCTTAGAGGCCAGGGGGCAAACCTACGAGCAGTACTTC.

This chain joins TRBV2 and TRBJ2-1, with 7 positions matching TRBD1. In germline, CDR1 is SNHLY, CDR2 FYNNEI. Trimming took 6 bases from V and 4 from J; bases not matched to a gene: 9. The CDR3 runs 15 residues. As DNA, the CDR3 is TGTGCCAGCAGCCCTGACAGGGCCCAATACAATGAGCAGTTCTTC. It specifies CASSPDRAQYNEQFF.

This rearrangement joins TRBV11-2 to TRBJ1-1, with TRBD1 matching 8 bases. The CDR3 is made up of 16 amino acids. Unmatched junction bases numbered 18, after V lost 5 bases and J lost 10 bases. Germline V gene lookup returns CDR1 SGHAT and CDR2 FQNNGV. CDR3 in amino acids: CASSAGQDPLSSGAFF. DNA for the CDR3: TGTGCCAGCAGCGCGGGACAGGATCCACTATCGTCTGGAGCTTTCTTT.

The V gene is TRBV4-1, the J gene TRBJ1-1; D is perhaps TRBD1 (5 bases). The V gene's germline CDR1 is MGHRA and CDR2 YSYEKL. The CDR3 spans 15 residues. Trimming cost V 2 bases and J 4 bases, with 14 bases left between them. The CDR3 DNA is TGCGCCAGCAGCCAAAAAGCGGGGGGAGGCACTGAAGCTTTCTTT. Protein sequence: CASSQKAGGGTEAFF.

This clonotype was found many times. The chain is built from TRBV11-2 and TRBJ1-1; D uncertain. The CDR3 is made up of 15 amino acids. The V and J ends lost 5 bases and 5 bases respectively, with 18 bases between them. Germline V gene data show CDR1 as SGHAT and CDR2 as FQNNGV. The CDR3 region is CASSGGLGSRTEAFF. The CDR3 DNA reads TGTGCCAGCAGCGGAGGCTTGGGGAGCCGGACTGAAGCTTTCTTT.

The J gene is TRBJ2-1, the V gene TRBV2; no firm D call. Germline CDR1 SNHLY, CDR2 FYNNEI. V lost 7 bases and J 6 bases, leaving 16 bases between the germline ends. The CDR3 covers 14 residues. CDR3 amino acids: CASNRVPIGNEQFF. CDR3 DNA sequence: TGTGCCAGCAATCGGGTCCCTATAGGCAATGAGCAGTTCTTC.

This clonotype has more than one count but fewer than ten. The CDR3 region is CASSPQARNQPQHF. The DNA of the CDR3 is TGTGCCAGCAGCCCCCAAGCTCGTAATCAGCCCCAGCATTTT. The rearrangement links TRBV3-1 to TRBJ1-5; D uncertain. Germline V CDR1 and CDR2: LGHDT, YNNKEL (reference sequence). V shed 4 bases and J shed 4 bases, with 11 bases lying between them. CDR3 length: 14 residues.

This clonotype was counted only a few times. The V and J genes are TRBV20-1 and TRBJ1-4, with D possibly being TRBD1 (5 bases). This CDR3 is 13 amino acids long. Germline V gene lookup returns CDR1 DFQATT and CDR2 SNEGSKA (reference sequence). The V end lost 5 bases, the J end lost 4 bases, and 11 bases lay between the germline ends. CDR3 loop: CSAGTASNEKLFF. Here the CDR3 DNA reads TGCAGTGCTGGGACGGCCAGTAATGAAAAACTGTTTTTT.

This clonotype was seen many times. The chain combines TRBV20-1 with TRBJ2-3; tentative D call: TRBD2 (6 bases). V gave up 7 bases and J gave up 3 bases, with 14 bases separating them. The CDR3 has 13 amino acids. Germline-derived CDR1 and CDR2 are DFQATT and SNEGSKA (reference sequence). For the CDR3, the DNA is TGCAGTGTCCCGGGACTTGGTACAGATACGCAGTATTTT. This gives the protein CSVPGLGTDTQYF.

This clonotype has a count of ten or more. The chain employs TRBV6-2 or TRBV6-3 and TRBJ2-1, with D perhaps TRBD2 (5 bases). Germline CDR1 MNHEY, CDR2 SVGEGT. The CDR3 is 12 amino acids. Trimming removed 4 bases at V and 8 bases at J, with 9 bases between. CDR3: CASSSVGDEQFF. The CDR3 DNA reads TGTGCCAGCAGTTCGGTCGGGGATGAGCAGTTCTTC.

CDR3 in amino acids: CASRPSPEQFF. The CDR3 nucleotides read TGCGCCAGCAGACCTTCCCCGGAGCAGTTCTTC. The chain employs TRBV4-1 and TRBJ2-1, with D unclear. V was shortened by 6 bases and J by 10 bases, with 10 bases between the two germline ends. Germline V lookup: CDR1 MGHRA, CDR2 YSYEKL. This CDR3 spans 11 amino acids.